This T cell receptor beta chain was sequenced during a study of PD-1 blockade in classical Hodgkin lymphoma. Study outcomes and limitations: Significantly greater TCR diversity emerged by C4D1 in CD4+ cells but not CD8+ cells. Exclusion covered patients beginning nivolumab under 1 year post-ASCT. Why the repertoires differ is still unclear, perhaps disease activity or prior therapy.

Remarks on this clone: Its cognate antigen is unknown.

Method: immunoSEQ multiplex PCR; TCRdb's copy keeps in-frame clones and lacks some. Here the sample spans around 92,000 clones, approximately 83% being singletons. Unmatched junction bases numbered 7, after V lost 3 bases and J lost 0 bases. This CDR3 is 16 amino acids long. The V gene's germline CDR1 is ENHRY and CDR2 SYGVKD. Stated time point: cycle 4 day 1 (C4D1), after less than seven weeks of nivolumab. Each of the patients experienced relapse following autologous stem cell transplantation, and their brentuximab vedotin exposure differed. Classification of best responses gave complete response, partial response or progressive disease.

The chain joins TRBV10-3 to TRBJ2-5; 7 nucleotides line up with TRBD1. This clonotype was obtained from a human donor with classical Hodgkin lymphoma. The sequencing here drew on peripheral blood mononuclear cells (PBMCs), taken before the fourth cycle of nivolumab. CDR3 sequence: CAISDNRQGDQETQYF. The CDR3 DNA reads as TGTGCCATCAGTGATAATCGACAGGGAGACCAAGAGACCCAGTACTTC.